The present T cell receptor beta chain was sequenced within a study of blood T cell repertoires in COVID-19. The data were produced by immunoSEQ multiplex PCR, yet TCRdb's version contains in-frame clones alone and is incomplete. Of fewer than 400,000 clones listed, around nine tenths were seen once; the top ten hold around 3.9%. This sequence originates from a woman in her 30s who had been exposed to COVID-19. Material for sequencing was PBMCs or T cells enriched from blood (not recorded which).

The DNA for the CDR3 is TGTGCCAGCAGCTTATACCTAGCGGGGGGCCGAGGCACAGATACGCAGTATTTT. As protein: CASSLYLAGGRGTDTQYF. V usage is TRBV5-8 and J usage is TRBJ2-3, with 11 bases identical to TRBD2. Germline V gene sequence: CDR1 SGHTS, CDR2 YDEGEE. The CDR3 spans 18 residues. The V and J ends lost 2 bases and 1 base, in that order; junction bases with no gene match: 9.